These 21 T cell receptor beta chains originate from one sample sequenced in a study of spatial heterogeneity in lung cancer. TCRdb used MiXCR to reprocess the 5' RACE reads, holding one entry per CDR3 protein. The sample has roughly 18,000 distinct CDR3 sequences; about a fifth are singletons. Documented time point: blood at routine non-recurrence follow-up after resection. The sequenced sample was PBMCs, obtained at follow-up. These receptors were taken from a male donor with early-stage non-small cell lung cancer.

The chain is built from TRBV7-2 and TRBJ1-3, with TRBD1 identical over 8 bases. Germline assignment: CDR1 SGHTA and CDR2 FQGNSA. V was clipped by 5 bases and J by 0 bases; unmatched bases: 6. The CDR3 is 16 amino acids. The CDR3 region has the DNA TGTGCCAGCAGCCCAGGGGGCTGGAGCTCTGGAAACACCATATATTTT. Translation gives CASSPGGWSSGNTIYF.

In the case of this clonotype: Sequence at one end of the junction differs from germline and may be a read error. The chain employs TRBV7-7 and TRBJ1-1; D not certain. Germline V gene data show CDR1 as SSHAT and CDR2 as FNYEAQ (reference sequence). The CDR3 is 13 residues long. CDR3: CASSFSLNTEAFF. The CDR3 bases are TGTGCTAGCAGCTTTAGTCTGAACACTGAAGCTTTCTTT. Using reference TRBV7-7 and TRBJ1-1 for the parts outside the CDR3, the full variable domain is GAGVSQSPRYKVTKRGQDVTLRCDPISSHATLYWYQQALGQGPEFLTYFNYEAQPDKSGLPSDRFSAERPEGSISTLTIQRTEQRDSAMYRCASSFSLNTEAFFGQGTRLTVV.

The J gene is TRBJ2-5, the V gene TRBV18, with TRBD1 identical over 10 bases. The trim removed 4 bases at V and 5 bases at J, leaving 7 bases unmatched. CDR1 and CDR2 (germline): KGHSH, LQKENI. The CDR3 covers 15 residues. CDR3 DNA: TGTGCCAGCTCACAGGGACAGGGGAGGACGGAGACCCAGTACTTC. Translating gives CASSQGQGRTETQYF.

This clonotype is medium-sized in the sample. The chain recombines TRBV10-3 with TRBJ2-1; no clear D gene. Germline V gives CDR1 ENHRY, CDR2 SYGVKD. This CDR3 spans 15 amino acids. The ends were cut back, 0 bases at V and 5 bases at J, with 11 bases in the middle. The CDR3 DNA follows: TGTGCCATCAGTGAGTCATTAGGCAGAAACAATGAGCAGTTCTTC. It yields the protein CAISESLGRNNEQFF.

This clonotype was found a few times. CDR3 sequence (DNA): TGTGCCAGTAGTCCTGGACCTCGGAGGAACACCGGGGAGCTGTTTTTT. The encoded protein is CASSPGPRRNTGELFF. The chain combines TRBV19 with TRBJ2-2; no clear D gene. This CDR3 spans 16 amino acids. CDR1 LNHDA and CDR2 SQIVND come from the germline V gene (reference sequence). V shed 5 bases and J shed 1 base, with 14 bases lying between them.

V and J are TRBV20-1 and TRBJ2-1; 10 nucleotides match TRBD2. V lost 4 bases to trimming and J lost 5 bases; unmatched junction nucleotides: 8. Germline V CDR1 and CDR2: DFQATT, SNEGSKA (reference sequence). CDR3 length: 15 amino acids. The CDR3 protein is CSAKTLAGDHNEQFF. Written as DNA, the CDR3 is TGCAGTGCTAAAACCCTAGCGGGGGACCACAATGAGCAGTTCTTC.

The chain combines TRBV3-1 with TRBJ2-3; D unresolved. V dropped 1 base and J dropped 1 base, with 6 bases sitting between them. The CDR3 covers 14 residues. Germline lookup yields CDR1 LGHDT and CDR2 YNNKEL (reference sequence). The CDR3 DNA follows: TGTGCCAGCAGCCAAGGGACGCGCACAGATACGCAGTATTTT. Translation gives CASSQGTRTDTQYF.

This clonotype was counted at least ten times. The rearrangement joins TRBV6-6 to TRBJ2-3; 7 nucleotides match TRBD1. V trimming: 2 bases; J trimming: 4 bases; junction bases outside the gene matches: 9. Germline loops: CDR1 MNHNY, CDR2 SVGAGI (reference sequence). The CDR3 is 16 amino acids. The CDR3 region has the DNA TGTGCCAGCAGTTACGCCGGGACAGACCCTTCAGATACGCAGTATTTT. It yields the protein CASSYAGTDPSDTQYF.

Of note for this clonotype: Here the CDR3 omits its conserved ending phenylalanine or tryptophan, so a read error is the likely source. The rearrangement joins TRBV20-1 to TRBJ2-5; no definite D call. From germline, CDR1 is DFQATT and CDR2 SNEGSKA (reference sequence). The germline V and J ends were trimmed by 3 bases and 3 bases, with 11 bases remaining between them. This CDR3 spans 13 amino acids. The CDR3 reads CSASSEPKETQYI. CDR3 nucleotide sequence: TGCAGTGCTAGTTCTGAACCCAAAGAGACCCAGTACATC.

This clonotype was observed many times. The chain joins TRBV11-3 to TRBJ2-3, with D perhaps TRBD2 (5 bases). The ends were cut back, 1 base at V and 1 base at J, with 12 bases in the middle. Germline CDR1 reads SGHNT; CDR2 reads YENEEA. The CDR3 totals 16 residues. The CDR3 bases are TGTGCCAGCAGCTTAGGTTTGGTGGGAGGCACAGATACGCAGTATTTT. Translation gives CASSLGLVGGTDTQYF.

This sequence joins TRBV7-2 and TRBJ2-7; 9 bases are shared with TRBD1. The CDR3 has 12 residues. Germline loops: CDR1 SGHTA, CDR2 FQGNSA. J lost 7 bases, V lost 3 bases, and 1 base had no gene match. Written as DNA, the CDR3 is TGTGCCAGCAGCTTGGACAGGGGTGAGCAGTACTTC. Amino acids: CASSLDRGEQYF.

The CDR3 DNA reads as TGCGCCAGCAGCGTGACCGGGGCATCCTACGAGCAGTACTTC. This encodes CASSVTGASYEQYF. The J gene is TRBJ2-7, the V gene TRBV5-1; D tentatively fits TRBD1 or TRBD2 (5 bases each). The V gene's germline CDR1 is SGHRS and CDR2 YFSETQ. V shed 4 bases and J shed 1 base, with 12 bases lying between them. The CDR3 runs to 14 residues.

The chain joins TRBV27 to TRBJ2-1; 9 nucleotides line up with TRBD2. V gave up 3 bases and J gave up 4 bases; unmatched junction bases: 7. The CDR3 spans 16 residues. The germline V gene encodes CDR1 MNHEY and CDR2 SMNVEV (reference sequence). The CDR3 DNA reads as TGTGCCAGCAGTTTTATGGCGAGCGGGGGGTACAATGAGCAGTTCTTC. Protein product: CASSFMASGGYNEQFF.

By its share, this clonotype is medium-sized. The chain joins TRBV14 to TRBJ1-2; TRBD1 is a possible D gene (5 bases). CDR3 length: 13 residues. Germline CDR1 reads SGHDN; CDR2 reads FVKESK. Trimming cost V 3 bases and J 2 bases, with 7 bases left between them. This CDR3 reads CASSHRGNYGYTF. In nucleotides, the CDR3 is TGTGCCAGCAGCCATAGGGGAAACTATGGCTACACCTTC.

By sample fraction, this clonotype is large. The chain has TRBV6-1 and TRBJ1-1, with D uncertain. Per the germline V gene, CDR1 is MNHNS and CDR2 is SASEGT. Trimming took 0 bases from V and 3 from J, leaving 2 bases between them. There are 12 residues in the CDR3. The CDR3 sequence is CASSEAYTEAFF. In DNA form, the CDR3 reads TGTGCCAGCAGTGAAGCGTACACTGAAGCTTTCTTT.

V is TRBV2 and J is TRBJ2-7; 8 bases fit TRBD2. The V gene's germline CDR1 is SNHLY and CDR2 FYNNEI. Germline trimming cut 4 bases from V and 1 base from J; bases unmatched to any gene: 6. This CDR3 is 15 amino acids long. This chain's CDR3 is CASSGATSASYEQYF. CDR3 sequence (DNA): TGTGCCAGCAGTGGGGCGACTAGCGCGTCCTACGAGCAGTACTTC. The full variable domain, its missing parts supplied by reference TRBV2 and TRBJ2-7, is EPEVTQTPSHQVTQMGQEVILRCVPISNHLYFYWYRQILGQKVEFLVSFYNNEISEKSEIFDDQFSVERPDGSNFTLKIRSTKLEDSAMYFCASSGATSASYEQYFGPGTRLTVT.

In this sample, this clonotype is medium-sized. This chain links TRBV3-1 with TRBJ1-6; D not certain. This CDR3 has 15 residues. Germline assignment: CDR1 LGHDT and CDR2 YNNKEL (reference sequence). Deletions cut 4 bases from V and 7 bases from J, with 14 bases between. The CDR3 spells CASSPKSRGNSPLHF. For the CDR3, the DNA is TGTGCCAGCAGCCCCAAAAGCCGCGGCAATTCACCCCTCCACTTT.

With respect to this clonotype: A much more abundant neighbour one base away suggests this may be a read error. The gene calls are TRBV28 and TRBJ2-1; the D is unclear. The length of the CDR3 is 13 residues. Germline-derived CDR1 and CDR2 are MDHEN and SYDVKM. CDR3 in DNA: TGTGCCAGCGGCATCCCGGCAATCTATGAGCAGATCTTC. Protein product: CASGIPAIYEQIF.

This clonotype was observed a handful of times. The rearrangement joins TRBV11-2 to TRBJ2-7, with unresolved D. From germline, CDR1 is SGHAT and CDR2 FQNNGV. The CDR3 loop spans 13 amino acids. V was trimmed by 1 base and J by 2 bases, leaving 6 bases between them. CDR3 sequence (DNA): TGTGCCAGCAGCTTAGGGCCTACCTACGAGCAGTACTTC. Amino acid sequence: CASSLGPTYEQYF.

J is TRBJ1-6 and V is TRBV5-4, with 11 nucleotides matching TRBD1. Trimming removed 4 bases from V and 10 bases from J; junction bases left unmatched: 7. The length of the CDR3 is 15 residues. The V gene's germline CDR1 is SGHNT and CDR2 YYREEE (reference sequence). For the CDR3, the DNA is TGTGCCAGCAGCATGGACAGGGGGCTTGAATCACCCCTCCACTTT. Translation gives CASSMDRGLESPLHF.

This clonotype was counted a few times. J is TRBJ2-5 and V is TRBV7-3, with 7 nucleotides matching TRBD1. The V gene's germline CDR1 is SGHTA and CDR2 FQGTGA. This CDR3 contains 15 residues. Unmatched junction bases numbered 11, after V lost 5 bases and J lost 5 bases. For the CDR3, the DNA is TGTGCCAGCAGCCCCGACAGGGAGTCGCGGGAGACCCAGTACTTC. It specifies CASSPDRESRETQYF.